The clone carrying this TCR beta chain was detected a few times. The antigen remains undetermined. There are 13 residues in the CDR3. Between the trimmed V and J ends, which lost 4 bases and 1 base, there was a span of 8 bases. CDR1 and CDR2 (germline): SEHNR, FQNEAQ (reference sequence). The time point denotes: sample taken at primary tumor resection. Without sorting, whole RNA was sequenced from tumor, nontumor lung or frozen PBMC. The sample comes from a study of spatial heterogeneity in lung cancer. Study-wide background: Sequencing consistently turned up more beta-chain sequences than alpha-chain sequences.

General study results and limits: TCRs found ubiquitously expanded in tumor appeared in blood more at resection than at follow-up.

TCR cDNA molecules were tagged individually, and each one carried a unique molecular identifier. TCRdb analysed the 5' RACE reads with MiXCR anew, one entry per CDR3 protein. This sample yields about 12,000 distinct CDR3 sequences, of which roughly 15% are seen a single time; under 45% belongs to the top ten. The input for sequencing was PBMCs, taken at surgery. The chain is built from TRBV7-9 and TRBJ2-7; D unresolved. This TCR came from a male donor with early-stage non-small cell lung cancer. The CDR3 sequence: CASSSVHSYEQYF. The CDR3 DNA reads TGTGCCAGCAGCTCGGTCCATTCCTACGAGCAGTACTTC.